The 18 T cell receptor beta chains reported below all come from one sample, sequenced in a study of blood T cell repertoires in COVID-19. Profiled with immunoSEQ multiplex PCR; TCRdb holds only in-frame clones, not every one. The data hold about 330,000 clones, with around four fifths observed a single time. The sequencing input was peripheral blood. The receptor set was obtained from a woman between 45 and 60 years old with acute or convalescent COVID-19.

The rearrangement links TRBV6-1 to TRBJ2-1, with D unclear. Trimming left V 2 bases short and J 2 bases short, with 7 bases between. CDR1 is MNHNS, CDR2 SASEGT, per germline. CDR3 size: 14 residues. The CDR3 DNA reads TGTGCCAGCAGTGAAAACTCGCCCTACAATGAGCAGTTCTTC. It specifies CASSENSPYNEQFF.

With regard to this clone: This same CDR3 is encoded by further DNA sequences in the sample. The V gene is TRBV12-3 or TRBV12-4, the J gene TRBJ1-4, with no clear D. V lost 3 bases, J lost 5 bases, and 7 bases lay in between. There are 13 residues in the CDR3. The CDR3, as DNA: TGTGCCAGCAGTTTCGGGAACAATGAAAAACTGTTTTTT. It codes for CASSFGNNEKLFF.

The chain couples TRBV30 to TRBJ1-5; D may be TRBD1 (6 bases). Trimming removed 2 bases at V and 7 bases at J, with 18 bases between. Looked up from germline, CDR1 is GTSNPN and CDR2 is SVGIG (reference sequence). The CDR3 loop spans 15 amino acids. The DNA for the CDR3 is TGTGCCTGGAGTTTAGGGGGGGCGTTCTGGCAGCCCCAGCATTTT. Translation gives CAWSLGGAFWQPQHF.

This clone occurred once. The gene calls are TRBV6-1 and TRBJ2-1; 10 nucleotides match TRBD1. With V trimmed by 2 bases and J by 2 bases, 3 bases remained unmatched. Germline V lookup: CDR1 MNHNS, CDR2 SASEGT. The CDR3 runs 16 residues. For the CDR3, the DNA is TGTGCCAGCAGTGAACTTGGACAGGGGGCCTACAATGAGCAGTTCTTC. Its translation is CASSELGQGAYNEQFF.

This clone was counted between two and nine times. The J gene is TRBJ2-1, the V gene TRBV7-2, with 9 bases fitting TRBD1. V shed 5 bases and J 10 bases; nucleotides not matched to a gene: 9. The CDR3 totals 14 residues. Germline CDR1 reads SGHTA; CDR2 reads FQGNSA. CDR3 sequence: CASSPQGAIREQFF. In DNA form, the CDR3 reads TGTGCCAGCAGCCCACAGGGGGCGATCCGAGAGCAGTTCTTC.

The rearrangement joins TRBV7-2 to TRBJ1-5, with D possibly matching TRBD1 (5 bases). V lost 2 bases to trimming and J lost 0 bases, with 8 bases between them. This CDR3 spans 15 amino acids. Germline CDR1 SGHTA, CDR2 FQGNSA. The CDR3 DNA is TGTGCCAGCAGCTTACAGGGATATAGCAATCAGCCCCAGCATTTT. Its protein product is CASSLQGYSNQPQHF.

This CDR3 is CASSPGAASNQPQHF. CDR3 coding DNA: TGTGCCAGCTCACCAGGGGCAGCAAGCAATCAGCCCCAGCATTTT. J is TRBJ1-5 and V is TRBV18, with TRBD1 as a possible D gene (5 bases). Trimming took 2 bases from V and 1 from J, leaving 9 bases between them. This CDR3 is built from 15 residues. Germline loops: CDR1 KGHSH, CDR2 LQKENI.

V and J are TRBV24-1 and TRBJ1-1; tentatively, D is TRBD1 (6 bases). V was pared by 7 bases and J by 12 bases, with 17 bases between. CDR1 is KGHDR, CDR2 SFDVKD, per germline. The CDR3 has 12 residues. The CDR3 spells CATSDSQGWPFF. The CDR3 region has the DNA TGTGCCACCAGCGACTCACAGGGTTGGCCTTTCTTT.

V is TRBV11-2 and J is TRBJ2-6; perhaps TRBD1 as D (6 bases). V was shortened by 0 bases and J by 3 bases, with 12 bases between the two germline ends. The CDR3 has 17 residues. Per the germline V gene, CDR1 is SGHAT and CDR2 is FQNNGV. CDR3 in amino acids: CASSLEGALFGANVLTF. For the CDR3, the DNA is TGTGCCAGCAGCTTAGAGGGGGCACTCTTTGGGGCCAACGTCCTGACTTTC.

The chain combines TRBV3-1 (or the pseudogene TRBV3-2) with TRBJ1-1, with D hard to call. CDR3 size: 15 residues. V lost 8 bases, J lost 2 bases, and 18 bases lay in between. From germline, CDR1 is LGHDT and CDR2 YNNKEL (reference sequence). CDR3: CASWGGRTGNTEAFF. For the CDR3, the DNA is TGTGCCAGCTGGGGAGGGAGGACGGGAAACACTGAAGCTTTCTTT.

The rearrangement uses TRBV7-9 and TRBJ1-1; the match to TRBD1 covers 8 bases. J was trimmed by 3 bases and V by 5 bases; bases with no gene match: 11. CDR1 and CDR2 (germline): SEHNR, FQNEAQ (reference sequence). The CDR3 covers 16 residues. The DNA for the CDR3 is TGTGCCAGCAGCCCCGACGCCGGACAGGGCGACACTGAAGCTTTCTTT. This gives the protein CASSPDAGQGDTEAFF.

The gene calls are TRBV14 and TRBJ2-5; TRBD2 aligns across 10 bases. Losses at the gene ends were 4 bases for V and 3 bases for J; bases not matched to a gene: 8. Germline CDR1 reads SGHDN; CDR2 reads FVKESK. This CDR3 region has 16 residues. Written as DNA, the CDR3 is TGTGCCAGCAGCCCAGGACGGACTAGCGGTAAAGAGACCCAGTACTTC. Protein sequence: CASSPGRTSGKETQYF.

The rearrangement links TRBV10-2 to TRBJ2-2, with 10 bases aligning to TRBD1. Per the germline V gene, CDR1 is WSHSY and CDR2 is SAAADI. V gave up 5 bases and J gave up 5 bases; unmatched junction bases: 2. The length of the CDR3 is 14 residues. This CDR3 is CASSWGQGTGELFF. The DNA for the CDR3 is TGCGCCAGCAGTTGGGGACAGGGGACCGGGGAGCTGTTTTTT.

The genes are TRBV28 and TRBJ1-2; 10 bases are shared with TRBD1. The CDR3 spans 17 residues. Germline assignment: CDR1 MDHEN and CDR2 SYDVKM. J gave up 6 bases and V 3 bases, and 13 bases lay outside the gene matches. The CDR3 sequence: CASSLTYLGTGEDGYTF. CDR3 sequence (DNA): TGTGCCAGCAGTTTGACGTATCTCGGGACAGGGGAGGATGGCTACACCTTC.

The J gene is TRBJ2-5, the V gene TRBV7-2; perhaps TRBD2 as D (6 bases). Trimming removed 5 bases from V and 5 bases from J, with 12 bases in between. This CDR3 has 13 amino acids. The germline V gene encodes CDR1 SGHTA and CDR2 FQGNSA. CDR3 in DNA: TGTGCCAGCAGCCAAAGAGGAGGGGAGACCCAGTACTTC. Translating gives CASSQRGGETQYF.

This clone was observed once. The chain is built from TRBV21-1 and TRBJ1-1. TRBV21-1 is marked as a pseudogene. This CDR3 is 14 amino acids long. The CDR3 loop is CASSPTTGFAEAFF. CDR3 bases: TGTGCCAGCAGCCCGACAACGGGGTTCGCTGAAGCTTTCTTT.

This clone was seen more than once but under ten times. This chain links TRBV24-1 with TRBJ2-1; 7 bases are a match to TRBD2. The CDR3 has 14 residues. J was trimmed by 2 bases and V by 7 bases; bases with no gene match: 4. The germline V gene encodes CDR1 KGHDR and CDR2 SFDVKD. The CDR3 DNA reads TGTGCCACCAGGGAGAGCGGGGCCTACAATGAGCAGTTCTTC. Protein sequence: CATRESGAYNEQFF.

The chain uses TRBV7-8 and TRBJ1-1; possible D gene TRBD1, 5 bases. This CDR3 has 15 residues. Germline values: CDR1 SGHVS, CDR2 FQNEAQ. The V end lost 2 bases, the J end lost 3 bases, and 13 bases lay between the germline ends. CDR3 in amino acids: CASSLIGAADTEAFF. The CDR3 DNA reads TGTGCCAGCAGCTTAATAGGGGCGGCGGACACTGAAGCTTTCTTT.